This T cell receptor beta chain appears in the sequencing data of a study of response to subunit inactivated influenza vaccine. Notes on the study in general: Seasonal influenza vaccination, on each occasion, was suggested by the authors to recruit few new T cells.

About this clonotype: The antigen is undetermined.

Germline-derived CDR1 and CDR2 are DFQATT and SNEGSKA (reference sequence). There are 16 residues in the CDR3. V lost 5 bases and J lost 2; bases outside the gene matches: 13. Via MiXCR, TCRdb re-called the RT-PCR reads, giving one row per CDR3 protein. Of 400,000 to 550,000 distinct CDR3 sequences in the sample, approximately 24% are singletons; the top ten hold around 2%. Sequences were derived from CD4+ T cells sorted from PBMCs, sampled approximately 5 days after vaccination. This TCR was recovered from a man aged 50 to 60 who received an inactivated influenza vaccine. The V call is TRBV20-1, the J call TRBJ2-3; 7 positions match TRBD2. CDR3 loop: CSAPSQWEGFTDTQYF. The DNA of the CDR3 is TGCAGTGCTCCTTCCCAGTGGGAGGGGTTCACAGATACGCAGTATTTT.